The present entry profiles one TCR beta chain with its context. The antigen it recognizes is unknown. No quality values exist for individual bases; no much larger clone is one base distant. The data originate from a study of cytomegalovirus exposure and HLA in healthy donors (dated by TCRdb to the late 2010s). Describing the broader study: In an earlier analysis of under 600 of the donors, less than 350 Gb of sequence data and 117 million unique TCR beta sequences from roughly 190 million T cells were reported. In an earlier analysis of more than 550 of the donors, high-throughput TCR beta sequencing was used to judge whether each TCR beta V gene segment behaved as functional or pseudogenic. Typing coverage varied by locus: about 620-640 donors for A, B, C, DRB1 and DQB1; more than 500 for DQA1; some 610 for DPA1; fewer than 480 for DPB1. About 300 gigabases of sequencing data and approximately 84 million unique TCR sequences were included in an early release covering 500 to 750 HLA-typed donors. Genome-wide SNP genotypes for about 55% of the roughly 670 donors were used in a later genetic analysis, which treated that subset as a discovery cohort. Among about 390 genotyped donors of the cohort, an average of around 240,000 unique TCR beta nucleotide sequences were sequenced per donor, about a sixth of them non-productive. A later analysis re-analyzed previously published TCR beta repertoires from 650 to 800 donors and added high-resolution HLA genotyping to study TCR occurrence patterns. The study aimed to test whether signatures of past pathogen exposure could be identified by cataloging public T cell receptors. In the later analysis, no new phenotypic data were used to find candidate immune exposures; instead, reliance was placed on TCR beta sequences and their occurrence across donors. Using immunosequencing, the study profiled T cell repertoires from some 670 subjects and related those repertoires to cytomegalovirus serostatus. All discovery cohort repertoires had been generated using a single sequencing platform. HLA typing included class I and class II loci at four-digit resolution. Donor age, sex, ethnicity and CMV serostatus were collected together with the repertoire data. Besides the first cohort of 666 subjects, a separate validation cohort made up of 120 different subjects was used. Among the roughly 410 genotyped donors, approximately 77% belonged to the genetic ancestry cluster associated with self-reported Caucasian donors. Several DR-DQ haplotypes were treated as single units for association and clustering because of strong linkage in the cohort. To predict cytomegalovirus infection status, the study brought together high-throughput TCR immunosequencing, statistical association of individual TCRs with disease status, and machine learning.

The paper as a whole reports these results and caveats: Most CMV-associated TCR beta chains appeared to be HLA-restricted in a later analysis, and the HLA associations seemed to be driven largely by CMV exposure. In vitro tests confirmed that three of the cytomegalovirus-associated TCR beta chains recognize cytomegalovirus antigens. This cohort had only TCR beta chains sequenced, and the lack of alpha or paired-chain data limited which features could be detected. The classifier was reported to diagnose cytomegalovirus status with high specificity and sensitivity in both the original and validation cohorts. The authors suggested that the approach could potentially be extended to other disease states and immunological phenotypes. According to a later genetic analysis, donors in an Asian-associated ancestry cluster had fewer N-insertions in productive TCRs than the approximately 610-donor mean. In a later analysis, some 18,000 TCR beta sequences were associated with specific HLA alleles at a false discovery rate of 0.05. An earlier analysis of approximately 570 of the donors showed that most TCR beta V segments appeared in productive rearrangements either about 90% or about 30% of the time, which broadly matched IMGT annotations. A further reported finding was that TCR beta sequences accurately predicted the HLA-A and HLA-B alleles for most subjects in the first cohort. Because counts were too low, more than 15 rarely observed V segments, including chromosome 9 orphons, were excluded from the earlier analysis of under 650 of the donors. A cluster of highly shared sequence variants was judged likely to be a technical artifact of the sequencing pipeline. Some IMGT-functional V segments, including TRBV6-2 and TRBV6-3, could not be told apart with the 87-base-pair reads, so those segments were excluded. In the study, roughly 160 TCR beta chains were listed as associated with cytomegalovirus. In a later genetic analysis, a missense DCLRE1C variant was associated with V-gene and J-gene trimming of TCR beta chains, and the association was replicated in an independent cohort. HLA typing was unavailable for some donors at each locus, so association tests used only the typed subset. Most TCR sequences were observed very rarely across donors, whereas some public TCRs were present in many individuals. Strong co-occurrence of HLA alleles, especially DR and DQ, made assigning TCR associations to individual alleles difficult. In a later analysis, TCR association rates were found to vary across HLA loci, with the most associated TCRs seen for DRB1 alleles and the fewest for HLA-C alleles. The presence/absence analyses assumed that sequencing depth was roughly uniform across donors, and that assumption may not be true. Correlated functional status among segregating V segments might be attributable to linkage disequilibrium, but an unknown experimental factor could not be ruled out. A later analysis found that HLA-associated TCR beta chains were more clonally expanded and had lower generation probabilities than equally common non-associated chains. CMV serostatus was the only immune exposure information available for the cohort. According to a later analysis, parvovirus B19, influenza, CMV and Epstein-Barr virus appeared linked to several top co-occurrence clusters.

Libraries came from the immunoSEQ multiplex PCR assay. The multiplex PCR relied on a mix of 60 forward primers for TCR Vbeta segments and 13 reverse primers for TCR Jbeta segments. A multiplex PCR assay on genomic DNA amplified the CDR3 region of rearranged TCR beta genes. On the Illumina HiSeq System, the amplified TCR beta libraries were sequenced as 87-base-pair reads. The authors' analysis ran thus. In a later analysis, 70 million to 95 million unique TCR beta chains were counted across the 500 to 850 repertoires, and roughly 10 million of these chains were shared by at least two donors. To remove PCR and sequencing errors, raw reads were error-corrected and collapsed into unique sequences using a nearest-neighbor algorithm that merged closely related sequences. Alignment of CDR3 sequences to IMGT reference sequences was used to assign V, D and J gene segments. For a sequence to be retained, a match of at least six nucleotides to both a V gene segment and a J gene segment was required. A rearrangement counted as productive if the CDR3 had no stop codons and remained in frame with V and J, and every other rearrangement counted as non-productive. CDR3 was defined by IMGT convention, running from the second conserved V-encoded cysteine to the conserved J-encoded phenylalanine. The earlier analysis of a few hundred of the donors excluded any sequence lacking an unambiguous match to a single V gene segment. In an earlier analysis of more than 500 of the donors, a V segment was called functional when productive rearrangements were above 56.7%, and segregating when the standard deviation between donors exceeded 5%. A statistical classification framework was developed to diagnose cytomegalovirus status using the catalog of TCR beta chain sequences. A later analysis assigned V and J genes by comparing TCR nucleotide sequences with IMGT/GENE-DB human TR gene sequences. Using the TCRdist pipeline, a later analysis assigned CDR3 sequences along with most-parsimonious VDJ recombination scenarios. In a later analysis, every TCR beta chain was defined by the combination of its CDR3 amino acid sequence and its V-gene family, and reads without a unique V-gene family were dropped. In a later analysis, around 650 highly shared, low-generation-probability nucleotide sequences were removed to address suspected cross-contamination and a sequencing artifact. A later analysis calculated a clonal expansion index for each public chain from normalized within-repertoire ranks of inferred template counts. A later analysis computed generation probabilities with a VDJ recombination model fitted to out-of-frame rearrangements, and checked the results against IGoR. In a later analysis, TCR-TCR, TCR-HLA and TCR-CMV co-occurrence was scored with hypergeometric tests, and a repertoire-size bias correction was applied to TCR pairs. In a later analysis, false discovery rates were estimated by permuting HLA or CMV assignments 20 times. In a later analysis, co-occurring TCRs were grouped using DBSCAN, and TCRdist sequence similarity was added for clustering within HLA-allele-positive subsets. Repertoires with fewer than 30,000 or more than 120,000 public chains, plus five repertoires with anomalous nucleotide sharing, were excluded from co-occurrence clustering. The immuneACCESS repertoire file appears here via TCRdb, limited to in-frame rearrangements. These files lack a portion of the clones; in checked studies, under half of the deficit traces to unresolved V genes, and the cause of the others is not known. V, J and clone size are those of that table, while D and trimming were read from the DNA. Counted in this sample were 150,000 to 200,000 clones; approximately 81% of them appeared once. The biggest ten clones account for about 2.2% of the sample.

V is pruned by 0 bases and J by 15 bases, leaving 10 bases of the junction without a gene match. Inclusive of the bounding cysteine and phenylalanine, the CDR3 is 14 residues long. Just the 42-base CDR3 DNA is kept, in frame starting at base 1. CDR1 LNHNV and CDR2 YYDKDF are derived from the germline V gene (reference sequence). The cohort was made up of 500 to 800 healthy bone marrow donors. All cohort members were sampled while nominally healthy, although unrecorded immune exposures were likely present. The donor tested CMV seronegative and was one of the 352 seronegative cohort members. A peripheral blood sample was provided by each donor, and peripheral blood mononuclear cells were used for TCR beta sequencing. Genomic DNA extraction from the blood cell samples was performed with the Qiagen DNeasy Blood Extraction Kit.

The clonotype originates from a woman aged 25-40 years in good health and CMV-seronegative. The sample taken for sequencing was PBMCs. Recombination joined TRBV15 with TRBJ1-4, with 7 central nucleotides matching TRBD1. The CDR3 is CATSRERSTGLVFF. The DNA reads TGTGCCACCAGCAGAGAACGGTCGACAGGGTTGGTGTTTTTT.